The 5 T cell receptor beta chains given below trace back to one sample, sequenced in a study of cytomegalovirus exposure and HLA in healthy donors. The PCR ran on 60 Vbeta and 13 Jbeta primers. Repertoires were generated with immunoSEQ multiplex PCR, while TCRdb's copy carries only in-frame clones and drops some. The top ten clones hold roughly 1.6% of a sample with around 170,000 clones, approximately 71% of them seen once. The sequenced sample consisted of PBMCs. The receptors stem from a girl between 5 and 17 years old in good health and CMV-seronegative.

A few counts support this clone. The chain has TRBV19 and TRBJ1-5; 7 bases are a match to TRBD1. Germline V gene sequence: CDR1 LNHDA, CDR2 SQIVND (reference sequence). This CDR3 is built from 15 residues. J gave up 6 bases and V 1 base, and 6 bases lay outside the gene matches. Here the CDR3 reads CASSIGQGGPQPQHF. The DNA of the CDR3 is TGTGCCAGTAGTATAGGACAGGGTGGCCCTCAGCCCCAGCATTTT.

The CDR3 nucleotides are TGTGCCAGTAGTATCATAACTAGCGGGGCTAAAACCTACGAGCAGTACTTC. This codes for CASSIITSGAKTYEQYF. The genes are TRBV19 and TRBJ2-7; 10 positions agree with TRBD2. Per the germline V gene, CDR1 is LNHDA and CDR2 is SQIVND (reference sequence). The CDR3 consists of 17 residues. V shed 3 bases, J shed 2 bases, and the junction held 10 bases outside the gene matches.

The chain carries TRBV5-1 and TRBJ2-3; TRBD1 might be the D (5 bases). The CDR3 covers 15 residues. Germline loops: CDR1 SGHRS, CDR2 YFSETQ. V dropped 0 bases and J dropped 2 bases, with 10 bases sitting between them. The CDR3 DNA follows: TGCGCCAGCAGCTTGGTGGCAGGGCCCACAGATACGCAGTATTTT. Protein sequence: CASSLVAGPTDTQYF.

CDR3 nucleotide sequence: TGTGCCAGCAGCTTCCTATTTGGTGGCTACACCTTC. Translated, it gives CASSFLFGGYTF. This chain joins TRBV7-9 and TRBJ1-2; D unresolved. The germline V gene encodes CDR1 SEHNR and CDR2 FQNEAQ (reference sequence). This CDR3 has 12 residues. With 3 bases removed from V and 7 bases from J, the gap between germline ends came to 9 bases.

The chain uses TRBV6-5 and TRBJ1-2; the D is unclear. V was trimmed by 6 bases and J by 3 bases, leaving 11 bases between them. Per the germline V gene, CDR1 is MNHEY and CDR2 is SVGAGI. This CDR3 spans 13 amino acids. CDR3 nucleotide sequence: TGTGCCAGCAGCCCGGCCAGCGACTATGGCTACACCTTC. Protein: CASSPASDYGYTF.